The subject of this entry is one T cell receptor beta chain. Those enrolled, adults aged 18 to 89 years, came from some 23 US areas. The sample comes from a study of blood T cell repertoires in COVID-19. Study overall: Samples representing acute and convalescent COVID-19 were sourced from the United States, Italy and Spain. PBMCs, B-cell-depleted T cells, or T cells were the source of the cDNA or gDNA that made up the material.

Authors' processing steps: Amplification from reference gene primers served as the basis for estimated nucleated cell counts. The protocol was immunoSEQ multiplex PCR, while the TCRdb copy is restricted to in-frame clones and leaves out a portion. V, J and clone size are taken as reported in that table, and D and trimming were inferred from the DNA itself. The sample has hundreds of thousands of clones, roughly nine tenths seen once; the top ten hold approximately 2.5%. V lost 6 bases, J lost 0 bases, and 5 bases stayed unmatched. Germline V gene data show CDR1 as SNHLY and CDR2 as FYNNEI. The CDR3 is 14 residues long.

Sequenced: PBMCs or T cells enriched from blood (not recorded which). This chain links TRBV2 with TRBJ2-7; 7 bases agree with TRBD1. The receptor was isolated from a man between 60 and 75 years old who had recovered from COVID-19. CDR3 bases: TGTGCCAGCAGCCCGAGACAGGGCTCCTACGAGCAGTACTTC. It is translated as CASSPRQGSYEQYF.